The sequence of this T cell receptor (beta chain) was determined in a study of human T cells and chemical hapten exposure. TCRdb reprocessed the RACE reads with MiXCR, giving one entry per CDR3 protein. This table holds roughly 40,000 distinct CDR3 sequences, about 8.9% found once. Time point defined: patch test 2, 6 weeks after DPC sensitization. Treatment specified: therapeutic diphenylcyclopropenone sensitization with weekly scalp DPC. Non-pregnant alopecia patients aged 18 to 70, suitable for DPC therapy. Total RNA was isolated from whole blood that had not been fractionated. V was cut by 4 bases and J by 6 bases, with 19 bases left in between. Germline values: CDR1 SGDLS, CDR2 YYNGEE. CDR3 length: 15 amino acids. Ten or more counts support this clonotype. The antigen is unknown. Overall study findings and caveats: Expanded TCRs showed more large CDR3 clusters than pre-sensitization or healthy control sets. With regard to DPC sensitization, TCRs above 1 in 1000 frequency did not change.

This sequence was found in a woman aged 40 to 49 with alopecia areata. Some clones in this sample may be carry-over from other donors' samples. V usage is TRBV9 and J usage is TRBJ1-1; perhaps TRBD1 as D (5 bases). The sequencing here drew on whole blood, taken in connection with sensitization to the hapten diphenylcyclopropenone (DPC). As DNA, the CDR3 is TGTGCCAGCAGCCCGTTTGGGGGGGAGTTGGCTGAAGCTTTCTTT. Translation: CASSPFGGELAEAFF.